The clone carrying this T cell receptor beta chain turned up a few times. Its antigen is currently unknown. Busulfan-fludarabine conditioning, marrow transplant, and cyclophosphamide on days +3 and +4 were administered. The sample originates from a study of T cells after posttransplantation cyclophosphamide. The protocol was immunoSEQ multiplex PCR, while the TCRdb copy is restricted to in-frame clones and leaves out a portion. The repertoire holds about 10,000 clones, approximately 80% seen once, with roughly 15% in the top ten. The ends were cut back, 1 base at V and 0 bases at J, with 11 bases in the middle. The V gene's germline CDR1 is SGHDT and CDR2 YYEEEE. The CDR3 totals 16 residues. Study findings and constraints: Donor CD8+ memory clones often dominated recipient blood repertoires at later times.

This clonotype was sampled from a female patient aged 35 to 55 who received an allogeneic stem cell transplant from a related donor, was CMV-positive, and had no GVHD. Some T cells may be graft donor cells. The V gene is TRBV5-6, the J gene TRBJ2-4; no clear D gene. The sequencing used PBMCs, collected approximately 2,000 days after a stem cell transplant with posttransplant cyclophosphamide. The CDR3 nucleotides are TGTGCCAGCAGCTTGTCCTCCGGTCTAGCCAAAAACATTCAGTACTTC. It yields the protein CASSLSSGLAKNIQYF. Based on the CDR3 plus reference TRBV5-6 and TRBJ2-4, the full variable domain is DAGVTQSPTHLIKTRGQQVTLRCSPKSGHDTVSWYQQALGQGPQFIFQYYEEEERQRGNFPDRFSGHQFPNYSSELNVNALLLGDSALYLCASSLSSGLAKNIQYFGAGTRLSVL.